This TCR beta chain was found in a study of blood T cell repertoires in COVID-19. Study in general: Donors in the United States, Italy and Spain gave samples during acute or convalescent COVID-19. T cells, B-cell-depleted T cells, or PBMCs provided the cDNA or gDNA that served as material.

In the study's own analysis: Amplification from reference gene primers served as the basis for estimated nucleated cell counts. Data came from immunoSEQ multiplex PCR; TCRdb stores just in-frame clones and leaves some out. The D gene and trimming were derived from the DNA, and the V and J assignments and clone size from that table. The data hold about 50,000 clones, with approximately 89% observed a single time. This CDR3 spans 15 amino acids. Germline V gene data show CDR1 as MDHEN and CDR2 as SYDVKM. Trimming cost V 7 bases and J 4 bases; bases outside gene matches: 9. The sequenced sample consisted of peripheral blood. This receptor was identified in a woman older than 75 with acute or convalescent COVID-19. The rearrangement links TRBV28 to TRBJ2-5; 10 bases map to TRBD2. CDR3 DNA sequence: TGTGCCAGCAAAGATCAGCGGGGGGGCTCAGAGACCCAGTACTTC. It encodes CASKDQRGGSETQYF.